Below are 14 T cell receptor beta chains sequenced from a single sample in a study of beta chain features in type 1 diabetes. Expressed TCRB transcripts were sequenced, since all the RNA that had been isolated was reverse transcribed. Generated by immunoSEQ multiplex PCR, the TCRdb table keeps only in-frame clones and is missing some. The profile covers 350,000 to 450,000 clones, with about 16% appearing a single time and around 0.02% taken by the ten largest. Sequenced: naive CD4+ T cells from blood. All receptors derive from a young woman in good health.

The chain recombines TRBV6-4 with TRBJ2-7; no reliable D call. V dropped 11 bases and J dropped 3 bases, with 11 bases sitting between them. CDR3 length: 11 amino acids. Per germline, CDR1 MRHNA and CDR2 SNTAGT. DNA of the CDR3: TGTGCCCGTGGCGGATACTACGAGCAGTACTTC. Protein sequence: CARGGYYEQYF.

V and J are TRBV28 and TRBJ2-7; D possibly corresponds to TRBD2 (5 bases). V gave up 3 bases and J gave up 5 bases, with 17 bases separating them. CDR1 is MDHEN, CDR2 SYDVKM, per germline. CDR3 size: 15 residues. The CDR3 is CASSLIARARHEQYF. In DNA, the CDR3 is TGTGCCAGCAGTTTGATAGCGAGAGCCCGGCACGAGCAGTACTTC.

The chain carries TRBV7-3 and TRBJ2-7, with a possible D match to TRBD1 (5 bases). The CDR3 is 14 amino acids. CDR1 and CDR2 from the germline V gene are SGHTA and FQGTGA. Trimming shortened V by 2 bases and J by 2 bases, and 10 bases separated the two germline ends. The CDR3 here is CASSLGGRAYEQYF. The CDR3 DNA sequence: TGTGCCAGCAGCTTAGGCGGCAGGGCCTACGAGCAGTACTTC.

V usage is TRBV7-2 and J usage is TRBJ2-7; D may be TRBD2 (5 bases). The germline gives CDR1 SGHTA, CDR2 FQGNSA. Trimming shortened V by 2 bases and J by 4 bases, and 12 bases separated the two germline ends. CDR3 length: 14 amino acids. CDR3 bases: TGTGCCAGCAGCTTACCGCGACGGGGATACGAGCAGTACTTC. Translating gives CASSLPRRGYEQYF.

CDR3 region: CASSHVLAGVSTDTQYF. The CDR3 nucleotides are TGCGCCAGCAGCCATGTACTAGCGGGAGTTAGTACAGATACGCAGTATTTT. The rearrangement uses TRBV4-1 and TRBJ2-3; 11 nucleotides line up with TRBD2. Germline-derived CDR1 and CDR2 are MGHRA and YSYEKL. The CDR3 has 17 amino acids. J gave up 3 bases and V 3 bases, and 8 bases lay outside the gene matches.

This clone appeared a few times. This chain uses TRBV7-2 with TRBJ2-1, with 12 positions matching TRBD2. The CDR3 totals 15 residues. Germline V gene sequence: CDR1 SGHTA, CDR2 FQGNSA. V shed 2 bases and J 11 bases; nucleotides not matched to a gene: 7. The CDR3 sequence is CASSLRTSGTTKQFF. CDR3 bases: TGTGCCAGCAGCTTACGGACTAGCGGGACTACCAAGCAGTTCTTC. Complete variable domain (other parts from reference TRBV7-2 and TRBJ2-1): GAGVSQSPSNKVTEKGKDVELRCDPISGHTALYWYRQSLGQGLEFLIYFQGNSAPDKSGLPSDRFSAERTGGSVSTLTIQRTQQEDSAVYLCASSLRTSGTTKQFFGPGTRLTVL.

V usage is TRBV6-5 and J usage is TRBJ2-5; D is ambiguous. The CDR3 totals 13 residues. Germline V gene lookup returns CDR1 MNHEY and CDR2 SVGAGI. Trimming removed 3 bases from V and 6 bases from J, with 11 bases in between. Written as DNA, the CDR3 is TGTGCCAGCAGTTATTCCCTAAAGAAGACCCAGTACTTC. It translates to CASSYSLKKTQYF.

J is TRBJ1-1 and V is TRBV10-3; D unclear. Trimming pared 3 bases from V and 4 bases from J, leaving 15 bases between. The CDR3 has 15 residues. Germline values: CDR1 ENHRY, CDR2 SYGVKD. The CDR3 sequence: CAISDQGRLGTEAFF. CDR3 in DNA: TGTGCCATCAGTGACCAAGGGAGACTGGGCACTGAAGCTTTCTTT.

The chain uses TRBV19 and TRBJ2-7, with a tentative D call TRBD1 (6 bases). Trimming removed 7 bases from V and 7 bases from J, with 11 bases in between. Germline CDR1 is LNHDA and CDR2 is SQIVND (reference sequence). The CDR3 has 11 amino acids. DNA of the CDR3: TGTGCCAGTAACCAGGGGTGGGAGCAGTACTTC. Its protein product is CASNQGWEQYF.

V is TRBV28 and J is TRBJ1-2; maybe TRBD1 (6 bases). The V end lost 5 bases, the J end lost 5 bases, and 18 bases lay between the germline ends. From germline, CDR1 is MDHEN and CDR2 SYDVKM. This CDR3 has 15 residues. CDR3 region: CASSRRTVRLYGYTF. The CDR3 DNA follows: TGTGCCAGCAGTCGAAGGACAGTTAGACTGTATGGCTACACCTTC.

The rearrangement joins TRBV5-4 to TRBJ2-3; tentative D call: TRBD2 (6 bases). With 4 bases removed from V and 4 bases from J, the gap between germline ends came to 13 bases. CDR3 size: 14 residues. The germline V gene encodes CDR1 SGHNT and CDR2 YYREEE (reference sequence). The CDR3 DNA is TGTGCCAGCAGCGTGGGACTGCGCGCAGATACGCAGTATTTT. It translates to CASSVGLRADTQYF.

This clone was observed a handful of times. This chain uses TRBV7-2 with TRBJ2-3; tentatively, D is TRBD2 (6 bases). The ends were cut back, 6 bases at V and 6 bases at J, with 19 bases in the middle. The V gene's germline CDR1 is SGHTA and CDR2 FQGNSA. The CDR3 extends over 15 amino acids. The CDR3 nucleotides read TGTGCCAGCAGGCCTCCGGGACTTGCGGGGGATACGCAGTATTTT. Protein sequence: CASRPPGLAGDTQYF. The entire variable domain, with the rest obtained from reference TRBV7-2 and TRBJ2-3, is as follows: GAGVSQSPSNKVTEKGKDVELRCDPISGHTALYWYRQSLGQGLEFLIYFQGNSAPDKSGLPSDRFSAERTGGSVSTLTIQRTQQEDSAVYLCASRPPGLAGDTQYFGPGTRLTVL.

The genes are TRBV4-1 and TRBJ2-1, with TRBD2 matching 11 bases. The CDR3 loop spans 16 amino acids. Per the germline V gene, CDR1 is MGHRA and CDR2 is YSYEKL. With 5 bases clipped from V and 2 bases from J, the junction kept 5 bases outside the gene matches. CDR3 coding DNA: TGCGCCAGCAGCGGCGGGACTAGCGGCCCCTACAATGAGCAGTTCTTC. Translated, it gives CASSGGTSGPYNEQFF.

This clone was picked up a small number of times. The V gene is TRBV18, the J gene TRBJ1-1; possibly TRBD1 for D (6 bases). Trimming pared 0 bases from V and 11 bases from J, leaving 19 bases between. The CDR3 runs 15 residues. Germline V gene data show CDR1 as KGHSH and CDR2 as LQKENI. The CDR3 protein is CASSPPSRGGLWAFF. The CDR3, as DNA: TGTGCCAGCTCACCACCGTCTCGGGGGGGCTTGTGGGCTTTCTTT. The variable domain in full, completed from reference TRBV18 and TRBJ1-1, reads NAGVMQNPRHLVRRRGQEARLRCSPMKGHSHVYWYRQLPEEGLKFMVYLQKENIIDESGMPKERFSAEFPKEGPSILRIQQVVRGDSAAYFCASSPPSRGGLWAFFGQGTRLTVV.